The following is a TCR beta chain sequence with its context. Its antigen remains unidentified. Being one base from a much bigger clone, this may be a read error. The germline CDR1 and CDR2 sequences are SEHNR and FQNEAQ (reference sequence). The CDR3 totals 17 residues. This entry comes from a study of T cells in Graves' hyperthyroidism and ophthalmopathy. Researchers amplified the TCR beta CDR3 regions from RNA transcripts. In the first-round RT-PCR of the TCR CDR3, the HTBI primer set was used. Each CDR3 protein gets one entry after TCRdb re-called the multiplex PCR reads with MiXCR. The table has 450,000 to 700,000 distinct CDR3 sequences, around 42% seen once; the top ten hold around 8%. Broader study findings: Most clonotypes expanded in the thyroid (above 0.001) were also present in blood.

The chain recombines TRBV7-9 with TRBJ1-2; D might be TRBD1 (5 bases). The sample taken for sequencing was peripheral blood or thyroid tissue (not recorded which). This clonotype was obtained from a woman between 18 and 30 years old with Graves' hyperthyroidism. CDR3 amino acids: CASNLEDTNKANYGYTF. The CDR3 DNA sequence: TGTGCCAGCAACTTAGAGGACACTAACAAAGCTAACTATGGCTACACCTTC.